These 10 T cell receptor beta chains were all obtained from the same sample, sequenced in a study of blood T cell repertoires in COVID-19. Sequenced by immunoSEQ multiplex PCR; TCRdb stores in-frame clones only, minus some. The table has 210,000 or so clones, roughly 90% seen once. Sequencing was carried out using peripheral blood. Receptor source: a man in his forties with active or convalescent COVID-19.

The CDR3 coding sequence is TGTGCCAGCAGTCTGGACAGACAGGGGAAACTCTATGGCTACACCTTC. This codes for CASSLDRQGKLYGYTF. The rearrangement joins TRBV28 to TRBJ1-2; 8 positions match TRBD1. The junction had 12 bases not matched to a gene; V was cut back by 5 bases and J by 4 bases. CDR1 and CDR2 from the germline V gene are MDHEN and SYDVKM. The CDR3 spans 16 residues.

The chain has TRBV28 and TRBJ1-5, with D perhaps matching TRBD1 (5 bases). The CDR3 consists of 16 residues. Trimming took off 5 bases at V and 7 bases at J, with 21 bases between the two ends. Per the germline V gene, CDR1 is MDHEN and CDR2 is SYDVKM. CDR3 in amino acids: CASSPLPDTTWQPQHF. The CDR3 region has the DNA TGTGCCAGCAGTCCACTTCCGGACACTACATGGCAGCCCCAGCATTTT.

This clone was seen once. The chain employs TRBV2 and TRBJ1-2, with D tentatively TRBD1 (5 bases). There are 12 residues in the CDR3. V was clipped by 8 bases and J by 4 bases, with 11 bases between them. The germline CDR1 and CDR2 sequences are SNHLY and FYNNEI. Here the CDR3 DNA reads TGTGCCAGCGGAGGAGGGGCCTATGGCTACACCTTC. Protein: CASGGGAYGYTF.

The V and J genes are TRBV5-6 and TRBJ2-2; no definite D call. CDR3 length equals 12 residues. The germline CDR1 and CDR2 sequences are SGHDT and YYEEEE. V dropped 4 bases and J dropped 3 bases, with 4 bases sitting between them. The CDR3: CASSTDTGELFF. CDR3 in DNA: TGTGCCAGCAGCACGGACACCGGGGAGCTGTTTTTT.

The chain couples TRBV10-3 to TRBJ2-3, with D uncertain. The CDR3 has 13 amino acids. Germline lookup yields CDR1 ENHRY and CDR2 SYGVKD. V was clipped by 3 bases and J by 0 bases, with 4 bases between them. CDR3 amino acids: CAISDVSTDTQYF. Here the CDR3 DNA reads TGTGCCATCAGTGACGTTAGCACAGATACGCAGTATTTT.

V is TRBV5-8 and J is TRBJ1-4; 9 bases are a match to TRBD1. This CDR3 comprises 17 residues. The germline CDR1 and CDR2 sequences are SGHTS and YDEGEE. The trim removed 4 bases at V and 0 bases at J, leaving 7 bases unmatched. CDR3 in amino acids: CASSAGTGFSTNEKLFF. Here the CDR3 DNA reads TGTGCCAGCAGCGCCGGGACAGGGTTTTCAACTAATGAAAAACTGTTTTTT.

The V and J genes are TRBV2 and TRBJ2-2; D is ambiguous. Germline V gene sequence: CDR1 SNHLY, CDR2 FYNNEI. The CDR3 covers 11 residues. The V and J ends lost 6 bases and 7 bases respectively, with 6 bases between them. CDR3 loop: CASRADGELFF. The CDR3 bases are TGTGCCAGCAGGGCCGACGGGGAGCTGTTTTTT.

The chain employs TRBV7-8 and TRBJ1-6, with a weak D call TRBD1 (5 bases). Trimming cost V 3 bases and J 7 bases, with 13 bases left between them. Germline-derived CDR1 and CDR2 are SGHVS and FQNEAQ. The CDR3 sequence is 15 residues long. Here the CDR3 DNA reads TGTGCCAGCAGCTTCCCCGGGCAGGGCAATTCACCCCTCCACTTT. Translating it yields CASSFPGQGNSPLHF.

This clone was recorded a few times. The chain joins TRBV28 to TRBJ1-1, with TRBD1 matching over 8 bases. V lost 9 bases to trimming and J lost 11 bases; unmatched junction nucleotides: 8. The CDR3 covers 11 residues. Germline-derived CDR1 and CDR2 are MDHEN and SYDVKM. CDR3 nucleotide sequence: TGTGCCAGTCTTACAGGGGGGGAGGCTTTCTTT. Translated, it gives CASLTGGEAFF.

The chain is built from TRBV7-3 and TRBJ2-7; D might be TRBD2 (5 bases). Between the trimmed V and J ends, which lost 5 bases and 6 bases, there was a span of 23 bases. The CDR3 is 16 residues long. CDR1 and CDR2 from the germline V gene are SGHTA and FQGTGA. The DNA of the CDR3 is TGTGCCAGCAGCGCACGACATGGATCGGGAAGGTCCGAGCAGTACTTC. It yields the protein CASSARHGSGRSEQYF.